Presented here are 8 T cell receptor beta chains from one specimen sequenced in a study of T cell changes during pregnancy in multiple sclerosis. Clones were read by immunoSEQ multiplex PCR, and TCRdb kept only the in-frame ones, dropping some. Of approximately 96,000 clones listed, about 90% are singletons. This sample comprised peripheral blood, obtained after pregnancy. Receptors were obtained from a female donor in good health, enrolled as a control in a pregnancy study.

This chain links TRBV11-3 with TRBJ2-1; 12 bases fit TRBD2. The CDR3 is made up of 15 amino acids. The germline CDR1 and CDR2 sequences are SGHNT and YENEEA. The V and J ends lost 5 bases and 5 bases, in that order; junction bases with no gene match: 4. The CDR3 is CASSATSGRNNEQFF. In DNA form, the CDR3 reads TGTGCCAGCAGCGCAACTAGCGGGAGGAACAATGAGCAGTTCTTC.

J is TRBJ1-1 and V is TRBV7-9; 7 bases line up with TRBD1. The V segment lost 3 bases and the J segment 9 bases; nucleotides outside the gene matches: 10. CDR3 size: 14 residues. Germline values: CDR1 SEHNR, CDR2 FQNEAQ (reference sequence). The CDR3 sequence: CASSLRSDRDKAFF. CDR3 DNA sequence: TGTGCCAGCAGCTTGCGCTCTGACAGGGATAAAGCTTTCTTT.

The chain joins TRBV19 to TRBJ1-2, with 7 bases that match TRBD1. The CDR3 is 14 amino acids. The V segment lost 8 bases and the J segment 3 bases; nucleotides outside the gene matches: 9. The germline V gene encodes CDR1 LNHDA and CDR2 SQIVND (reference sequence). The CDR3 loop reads CASLRADRDYGYTF. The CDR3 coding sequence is TGTGCCAGTTTAAGGGCCGACAGGGACTATGGCTACACCTTC.

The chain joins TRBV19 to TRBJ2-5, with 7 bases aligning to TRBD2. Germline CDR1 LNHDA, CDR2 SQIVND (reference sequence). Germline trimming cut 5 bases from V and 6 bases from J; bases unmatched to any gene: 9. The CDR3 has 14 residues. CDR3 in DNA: TGTGCCAGTAGTGCCGGGGGAGGGCGGCAGACCCAGTACTTC. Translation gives CASSAGGGRQTQYF.

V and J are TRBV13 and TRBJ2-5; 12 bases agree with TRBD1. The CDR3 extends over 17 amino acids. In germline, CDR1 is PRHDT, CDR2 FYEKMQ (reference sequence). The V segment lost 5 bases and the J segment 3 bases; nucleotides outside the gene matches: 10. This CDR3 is CASSLGTGGAQEETQYF. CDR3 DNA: TGTGCCAGCAGCCTTGGGACAGGGGGCGCGCAGGAAGAGACCCAGTACTTC.

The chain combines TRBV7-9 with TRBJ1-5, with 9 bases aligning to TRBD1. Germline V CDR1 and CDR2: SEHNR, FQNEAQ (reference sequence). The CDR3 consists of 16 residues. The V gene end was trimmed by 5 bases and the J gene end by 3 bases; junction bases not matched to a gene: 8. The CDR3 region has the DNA TGTGCCAGCAGCGGACCCGGGACAGGGATCAATCAGCCCCAGCATTTT. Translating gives CASSGPGTGINQPQHF.

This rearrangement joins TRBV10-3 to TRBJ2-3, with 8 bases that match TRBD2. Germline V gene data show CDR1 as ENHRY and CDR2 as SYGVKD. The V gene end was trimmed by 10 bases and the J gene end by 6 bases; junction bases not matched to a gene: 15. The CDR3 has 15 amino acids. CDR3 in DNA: TGTGCCACCGGGGGGGGTGCGCCGGCGTCGGATACGCAGTATTTT. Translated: CATGGGAPASDTQYF.

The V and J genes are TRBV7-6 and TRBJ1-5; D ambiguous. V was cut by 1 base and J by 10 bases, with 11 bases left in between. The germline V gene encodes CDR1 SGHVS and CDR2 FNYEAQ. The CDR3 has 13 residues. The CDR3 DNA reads TGTGCCAGCAGCTTAGTGTCGGGTAGACCCCAGCATTTT. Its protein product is CASSLVSGRPQHF.